The table lists the clone carrying this T cell receptor beta chain with a few counts. Its antigen remains unidentified. The isolated RNA, all of it, was reverse transcribed, so expressed TCRB transcripts were what got sequenced. Produced via immunoSEQ multiplex PCR; TCRdb's table is partial and in-frame only. The sample includes about 660,000 clones, more than 13% seen only once; the top ten take 0.035% to 0.045%. This entry comes from a study of beta chain features in type 1 diabetes. About the study: Age, gender and cell yields were alike across patients and healthy donors. Analysis included roughly 100 million sorted cells drawn from all samples. Study observations and caveats: Type 1 diabetes patients had moderately but significantly shorter TCRB CDR3s in all four CD4+ subsets. In type 1 diabetes patients, VDJ junctions had fewer insertions; deletions at these junctions were more frequent.

The source is a man aged 18 to 30 with type 1 diabetes. Material for sequencing was naive CD4+ T cells from blood.

The CDR3 DNA sequence: TGCGCCAGCAGCGAGACAGGGAGCTCCTACAATGAGCAGTTCTTC. This sequence encodes CASSETGSSYNEQFF. This chain connects TRBV5-1 to TRBJ2-1, with 7 bases identical to TRBD1. This CDR3 is built from 15 residues. Losses at the gene ends were 4 bases for V and 0 bases for J; bases not matched to a gene: 4. Germline lookup yields CDR1 SGHRS and CDR2 YFSETQ.